One sample yielded the 31 T cell receptor beta chains listed below, sequenced in a study of blood T cell repertoires in COVID-19. Assay: immunoSEQ multiplex PCR; the TCRdb copy retains only in-frame clones and omits some. The profile shows 650,000 to 800,000 clones, 70% to 90% of them singletons. Sequencing was done on a sample of peripheral blood. These receptor sequences come from a woman aged 18 to 35 with acute or convalescent COVID-19.

The rearrangement uses TRBV7-9 and TRBJ1-1; no reliable D call. Germline V gene data show CDR1 as SEHNR and CDR2 as FQNEAQ (reference sequence). Trimming pared 6 bases from V and 1 base from J, leaving 9 bases between. The CDR3 extends over 13 amino acids. In DNA form, the CDR3 reads TGTGCCAGCAGTACTACGGCGAACACTGAAGCTTTCTTT. Translation: CASSTTANTEAFF.

This chain uses TRBV30 with TRBJ2-7, with D perhaps matching TRBD1 (5 bases). This CDR3 region has 13 residues. Trimming pared 2 bases from V and 2 bases from J, leaving 10 bases between. Germline assignment: CDR1 GTSNPN and CDR2 SVGIG (reference sequence). CDR3 bases: TGTGCCTGGAGTAAAGACAGAACCTACGAGCAGTACTTC. Protein product: CAWSKDRTYEQYF. Full variable domain (outside the CDR3, taken from reference TRBV30 and TRBJ2-7): SQTIHQWPATLVQPVGSPLSLECTVEGTSNPNLYWYRQAAGRGLQLLFYSVGIGQISSEVPQNLSASRPQDRQFILSSKKLLLSDSGFYLCAWSKDRTYEQYFGPGTRLTVT.

The chain has TRBV6-1 and TRBJ1-6, with D uncertain. The ends were cut back, 0 bases at V and 7 bases at J, with 16 bases in the middle. The CDR3 spans 17 residues. Germline values: CDR1 MNHNS, CDR2 SASEGT. The CDR3 DNA follows: TGTGCCAGCAGTGAAGCACGGGGAATCCTATGGAATTCACCCCTCCACTTT. It encodes CASSEARGILWNSPLHF.

The J gene is TRBJ2-5, the V gene TRBV11-3; 9 bases line up with TRBD2. In germline, CDR1 is SGHNT, CDR2 YENEEA. Trimming took 5 bases from V and 5 from J; bases not matched to a gene: 6. There are 14 residues in the CDR3. Written as DNA, the CDR3 is TGTGCCAGCAGCAGTAGCGGGGGAGTGGAGACCCAGTACTTC. Translation: CASSSSGGVETQYF.

V usage is TRBV7-2 and J usage is TRBJ1-4; D may be TRBD1 (5 bases). Germline V CDR1 and CDR2: SGHTA, FQGNSA. V lost 5 bases and J lost 0, with 16 bases in between. The CDR3 consists of 17 residues. The CDR3 is CASSLEGRVPTNEKLFF. The CDR3 nucleotides are TGTGCCAGCAGCCTAGAGGGGAGGGTTCCAACTAATGAAAAACTGTTTTTT.

The chain recombines TRBV3-1 (or the pseudogene TRBV3-2) with TRBJ1-2, with a tentative D call TRBD1 (5 bases). The V end lost 2 bases, the J end lost 8 bases, and 18 bases lay between the germline ends. Germline CDR1 LGHDT, CDR2 YNNKEL (reference sequence). The length of the CDR3 is 15 residues. CDR3 in amino acids: CASSQRGYSSVGYTF. The CDR3 coding sequence is TGTGCCAGCAGCCAACGGGGGTACAGTTCGGTAGGCTACACCTTC.

This rearrangement joins TRBV18 to TRBJ2-5, with unresolved D. The V end was cut by 5 bases, the J end by 2 bases, with 3 bases between. This CDR3 is 11 amino acids long. The V gene's germline CDR1 is KGHSH and CDR2 LQKENI. As DNA, the CDR3 is TGTGCCAGCTCAACACAAGAGACCCAGTACTTC. Translation: CASSTQETQYF. Drawing the rest from reference TRBV18 and TRBJ2-5, the complete variable domain is NAGVMQNPRHLVRRRGQEARLRCSPMKGHSHVYWYRQLPEEGLKFMVYLQKENIIDESGMPKERFSAEFPKEGPSILRIQQVVRGDSAAYFCASSTQETQYFGPGTRLLVL.

This clone was observed a handful of times. The genes are TRBV12-3 or TRBV12-4 and TRBJ2-7; no firm D call. The CDR3 covers 12 residues. Trimming left V 4 bases short and J 3 bases short, with 7 bases between. The CDR3 bases are TGTGCCAGCAGTTATGGCAGCTACGAGCAGTACTTC. This encodes CASSYGSYEQYF.

This chain links TRBV2 with TRBJ2-4; 7 bases agree with TRBD1. Germline lookup yields CDR1 SNHLY and CDR2 FYNNEI. With 5 bases clipped from V and 1 base from J, the junction kept 17 bases outside the gene matches. The CDR3 loop spans 19 amino acids. CDR3 nucleotides: TGTGCCAGCAGTCCAACGGGGCCACAGGGGCGGATGGCCAAAAACATTCAGTACTTC. Its protein product is CASSPTGPQGRMAKNIQYF.

V and J are TRBV7-9 and TRBJ1-3; D may be TRBD1 (6 bases). The CDR3 covers 19 residues. CDR1 is SEHNR and CDR2 is FQNEAQ in the germline V gene (reference sequence). Trimming left V 3 bases short and J 0 bases short, with 21 bases between. This CDR3 reads CASSFPPGHLILSGNTIYF. CDR3 nucleotides: TGTGCCAGCAGCTTCCCTCCGGGACATCTCATACTCTCTGGAAACACCATATATTTT.

This clone was counted a single time. This chain uses TRBV29-1 with TRBJ2-3, with TRBD1 as a possible D gene (6 bases). The CDR3 is 15 residues long. V was trimmed by 7 bases and J by 6 bases, leaving 23 bases between them. Germline V gene lookup returns CDR1 SQVTM and CDR2 ANQGSEA. CDR3 DNA: TGCAGCGCAGAACAGGGAGTAAGTGTAGCGGATACGCAGTATTTT. It yields the protein CSAEQGVSVADTQYF.

V gene TRBV10-3 combines with J gene TRBJ1-2; D not resolved. Trimming removed 11 bases from V and 0 bases from J, with 10 bases in between. The germline V gene encodes CDR1 ENHRY and CDR2 SYGVKD. CDR3 length: 12 residues. In DNA, the CDR3 is TGTGCCGTCTCATCGGCTAACTATGGCTACACCTTC. It translates to CAVSSANYGYTF.

J is TRBJ1-2 and V is TRBV2, with 9 bases matching TRBD1. CDR1 and CDR2 (germline): SNHLY, FYNNEI. The CDR3 is made up of 14 amino acids. Losses at the gene ends were 6 bases for V and 2 bases for J; bases not matched to a gene: 4. The CDR3 sequence is CASRWTGVNYGYTF. For the CDR3, the DNA is TGTGCCAGCAGATGGACAGGGGTAAACTATGGCTACACCTTC.

V usage is TRBV27 and J usage is TRBJ2-3, with D perhaps TRBD2 (5 bases). CDR3 length: 15 amino acids. The germline V gene encodes CDR1 MNHEY and CDR2 SMNVEV (reference sequence). V lost 0 bases and J lost 6, with 13 bases in between. CDR3 residues: CASSLSHGLGDTQYF. CDR3 sequence (DNA): TGTGCCAGCAGTTTATCCCATGGACTCGGGGATACGCAGTATTTT.

The J gene is TRBJ1-1, the V gene TRBV2, with D perhaps TRBD1 (6 bases). Germline CDR1 and CDR2: SNHLY and FYNNEI. Trimming cost V 8 bases and J 1 base, with 11 bases left between them. The length of the CDR3 is 13 residues. Here the CDR3 DNA reads TGTGCCAGCTGCAGGGGACCGAACACTGAAGCTTTCTTT. The encoded protein is CASCRGPNTEAFF.

The table lists this clone with a count of one. V gene TRBV24-1 combines with J gene TRBJ2-1; 8 positions agree with TRBD2. Germline V gene lookup returns CDR1 KGHDR and CDR2 SFDVKD. The V gene end was trimmed by 9 bases and the J gene end by 1 base; junction bases not matched to a gene: 7. CDR3 length: 15 residues. The CDR3 reads CATGDSGVSYNEQFF. The DNA of the CDR3 is TGTGCCACCGGGGATAGCGGGGTTTCCTACAATGAGCAGTTCTTC.

This clone was detected only once. This sequence joins TRBV7-9 and TRBJ1-1; D unclear. There are 13 residues in the CDR3. Germline V gene lookup returns CDR1 SEHNR and CDR2 FQNEAQ (reference sequence). Deletions cut 3 bases from V and 8 bases from J, with 13 bases between. CDR3: CASSFQSDGEAFF. The DNA for the CDR3 is TGTGCCAGCAGCTTTCAAAGCGACGGGGAAGCTTTCTTT.

V and J are TRBV12-3 or TRBV12-4 and TRBJ1-2; weak D call: TRBD1 (5 bases). With 6 bases removed from V and 7 bases from J, the gap between germline ends came to 15 bases. CDR3 size: 13 residues. The CDR3 is CASSRGAGRGYTF. The CDR3 nucleotides read TGTGCCAGCAGCCGTGGGGCAGGACGTGGCTACACCTTC.

This clone was seen a single time. The gene calls are TRBV6-5 and TRBJ1-2, with D uncertain. V was trimmed by 8 bases and J by 3 bases, leaving 13 bases between them. CDR1 is MNHEY, CDR2 SVGAGI, per germline. The CDR3 covers 13 residues. In DNA, the CDR3 is TGTGCCAGCGGGAGGCTCCCCGACTATGGCTACACCTTC. It codes for CASGRLPDYGYTF.

The J gene is TRBJ1-1, the V gene TRBV29-1; D remains ambiguous. V dropped 4 bases and J dropped 3 bases, with 9 bases sitting between them. The CDR3 loop spans 12 amino acids. Per germline, CDR1 SQVTM and CDR2 ANQGSEA. CDR3 residues: CSVGLEDTEAFF. CDR3 sequence (DNA): TGCAGCGTTGGCCTCGAGGACACTGAAGCTTTCTTT.

The chain uses TRBV5-1 and TRBJ1-1; 10 nucleotides match TRBD1. Germline assignment: CDR1 SGHRS and CDR2 YFSETQ. The CDR3 totals 15 residues. Unmatched junction bases numbered 7, after V lost 2 bases and J lost 6 bases. CDR3 bases: TGCGCCAGCAGCTTTGTAGGGACAGGGGAGTCTGAAGCTTTCTTT. Residues: CASSFVGTGESEAFF.

This chain uses TRBV4-1 with TRBJ1-1, with 9 nucleotides matching TRBD1. V trimming: 5 bases; J trimming: 0 bases; junction bases outside the gene matches: 1. Germline V gene lookup returns CDR1 MGHRA and CDR2 YSYEKL. The length of the CDR3 is 14 residues. CDR3 in DNA: TGCGCCAGCAGCAGGACAGGGGTGAACACTGAAGCTTTCTTT. This translates into CASSRTGVNTEAFF.

This clone was counted once. The V call is TRBV19, the J call TRBJ2-1; 7 bases are shared with TRBD1. With 2 bases clipped from V and 5 bases from J, the junction kept 3 bases outside the gene matches. The germline V gene encodes CDR1 LNHDA and CDR2 SQIVND (reference sequence). There are 14 residues in the CDR3. The DNA for the CDR3 is TGTGCCAGTAGTATAAGGGGGCCCCACAATGAGCAGTTCTTC. This gives the protein CASSIRGPHNEQFF. Drawing the rest from reference TRBV19 and TRBJ2-1, the complete variable domain is DGGITQSPKYLFRKEGQNVTLSCEQNLNHDAMYWYRQDPGQGLRLIYYSQIVNDFQKGDIAEGYSVSREKKESFPLTVTSAQKNPTAFYLCASSIRGPHNEQFFGPGTRLTVL.

The chain carries TRBV24-1 and TRBJ1-2; D ambiguous. V shed 6 bases and J shed 6 bases, with 7 bases lying between them. In germline, CDR1 is KGHDR, CDR2 SFDVKD. CDR3 size: 11 residues. The DNA for the CDR3 is TGTGCCACCAGTCCAGGTCATGGCTACACCTTC. As protein: CATSPGHGYTF.

The chain recombines TRBV6-6 with TRBJ1-1; 8 bases line up with TRBD1. Germline V CDR1 and CDR2: MNHNY, SVGAGI (reference sequence). The CDR3 extends over 14 amino acids. Losses at the gene ends were 2 bases for V and 5 bases for J; bases not matched to a gene: 4. The CDR3 here is CASSYRGQATEAFF. In DNA, the CDR3 is TGTGCCAGCAGTTACCGGGGACAGGCGACTGAAGCTTTCTTT.

This clone showed up just once. Other DNA sequences in the sample encode the same CDR3. The V call is TRBV18, the J call TRBJ2-2; D gene ambiguous. Germline CDR1 and CDR2: KGHSH and LQKENI. The CDR3 runs to 12 residues. The V and J ends lost 0 bases and 7 bases respectively, with 3 bases between them. The CDR3 reads CASSPPYGELFF. The CDR3 region has the DNA TGTGCCAGCTCACCACCGTACGGGGAGCTGTTTTTT.

Comments on this clone: Other nucleotide sequences in the sample specify the same CDR3. V usage is TRBV3-1 (or the pseudogene TRBV3-2) and J usage is TRBJ2-1; 14 bases map to TRBD2. V lost 4 bases, J lost 6 bases, and 2 bases stayed unmatched. The CDR3 loop spans 15 amino acids. The germline CDR1 and CDR2 sequences are LGHDT and YNNKEL (reference sequence). This CDR3 is CASSLGLAGVNEQFF. The CDR3 DNA reads TGTGCCAGCAGCCTGGGACTAGCGGGGGTCAATGAGCAGTTCTTC.

The table lists this clone with a count of one. The chain couples TRBV4-3 to TRBJ2-7, with D tentatively TRBD2 (5 bases). V was clipped by 1 base and J by 5 bases, with 21 bases between them. Germline CDR1 LGHNA, CDR2 YSLEER. The CDR3 consists of 17 residues. The CDR3 reads CASSQGSGFWGTHEQYF. CDR3 sequence (DNA): TGCGCCAGCAGCCAAGGATCGGGGTTTTGGGGTACGCACGAGCAGTACTTC.

The chain combines TRBV7-9 with TRBJ1-2, with 7 bases lining up with TRBD1. Germline V gives CDR1 SEHNR, CDR2 FQNEAQ (reference sequence). V was clipped by 0 bases and J by 0 bases; unmatched bases: 10. CDR3 size: 18 residues. CDR3 bases: TGTGCCAGCAGCTTAGCGAAGGGGACAGCCCAGGCTAACTATGGCTACACCTTC. Encoded protein: CASSLAKGTAQANYGYTF.

V usage is TRBV3-1 (or the pseudogene TRBV3-2) and J usage is TRBJ1-3; D gene unclear. Germline V CDR1 and CDR2: LGHDT, YNNKEL (reference sequence). The CDR3 spans 15 residues. V was cut by 4 bases and J by 0 bases, with 10 bases left in between. In nucleotides, the CDR3 is TGTGCCAGCAGCCTCCACTCCGTCTCTGGAAACACCATATATTTT. Its translation is CASSLHSVSGNTIYF.

This rearrangement joins TRBV7-2 to TRBJ2-1, with 16 bases aligning to TRBD2. Germline V gene lookup returns CDR1 SGHTA and CDR2 FQGNSA. The CDR3 sequence is 15 residues long. V was clipped by 3 bases and J by 7 bases; unmatched bases: 0. CDR3 in amino acids: CASSLGLAGGNEQFF. For the CDR3, the DNA is TGTGCCAGCAGCTTGGGACTAGCGGGGGGGAATGAGCAGTTCTTC.